A selection of T cell receptor beta chains follows, all from one sample in a study of shared clonotypes between healthy human individuals. Here immunoSEQ multiplex PCR was the method, and the copy in TCRdb shows in-frame clones only, minus some. The table lists some 450,000 clones, 60% to 80% of them singletons. The source material was PBMCs. The receptors were sampled from a woman between 35 and 50 years old in good health. Some clones in this sample may be carry-over from other donors' samples. Each CDR3 is given with its conserved first and last residue. Each record gives: J gene, clone size, V gene, D gene, CDR3 DNA, CDR3 protein. D genes are given only for firm matches. Clone size appears in some rows only: once, few, many, or a class for an expanded clone.

>TRBJ2-7|.|TRBV7-2|.
TGTGCCAGCAGCCCAACGGGCCCGGGAAGGAAGTACTTC
CASSPTGPGRKYF
>TRBJ2-7|few|TRBV5-1|.
TGCGCCAGCAGCTTGGCGGGAGATCCCTACGAGCAGTACTTC
CASSLAGDPYEQYF
>TRBJ2-1|.|TRBV2|.
TGTGCCAGCAGCTTAGTTCCAGAGGCCTACAATGAGCAGTTCTTC
CASSLVPEAYNEQFF
>TRBJ1-5|.|TRBV18|.
TGTGCCAGCTCACCAGTTGGCGGGGCGGGCAATCAGCCCCAGCATTTT
CASSPVGGAGNQPQHF
>TRBJ2-2|.|TRBV6-6|.
TGTGCCAGCAGTTACAGGAGCACCGGGGAGCTGTTTTTT
CASSYRSTGELFF
>TRBJ2-7|.|TRBV5-1|.
TGCGCCAGCAGCTTGAGATCTCTGGGCTACGAGCAGTACTTC
CASSLRSLGYEQYF
>TRBJ2-1|.|TRBV7-8|.
TGTGCCAGCAGCTTAATTGGGCGGGGCGGTGAGCAGTTCTTC
CASSLIGRGGEQFF
>TRBJ2-7|once|TRBV6-6|.
TGTGCCAGCAGTTATGTGAACAGGGGAGGTGGAGAGCAGTACTTC
CASSYVNRGGGEQYF
>TRBJ1-1|few|TRBV19|TRBD1
TGTGCCAGTAGTTCTGGACAGGGTGAAGCTTTCTTT
CASSSGQGEAFF
>TRBJ2-4|many|TRBV7-8|.
TGTGCCAGCAGCTCCCGTAGGTTTTCCAAAAACATTCAGTACTTC
CASSSRRFSKNIQYF
>TRBJ2-3|.|TRBV19|TRBD2
TGTGCCAGTAGTATCGACACCCGGGGACTAGCGGATACGCAGTATTTT
CASSIDTRGLADTQYF
>TRBJ2-2|few|TRBV5-1|.
TGCGCCAGCAGCTTGTTGGGGGCAGCGAACACCGGGGAGCTGTTTTTT
CASSLLGAANTGELFF
>TRBJ2-2|once|TRBV28|TRBD1
TGTGCCAGCAGTCCCACCGGGACAGGGGGCGTCGGGGAGCTGTTTTTT
CASSPTGTGGVGELFF
>TRBJ2-7|few|TRBV9|TRBD2
TGTGCCAGCAGCGCCAGGGGCGGGAGGGCCGACGAGCAGTACTTC
CASSARGGRADEQYF
>TRBJ2-2|.|TRBV11-2|.
TGTGCCAGCAGCTTAGTAACTCGACGGAGAGAGAACACCGGGGAGCTGTTTTTT
CASSLVTRRRENTGELFF
>TRBJ1-2|few|TRBV7-9|.
TGTGCCAGCAGCTTAGAGGGACACTCCACTTATGGCTACACCTTC
CASSLEGHSTYGYTF
>TRBJ2-7|.|TRBV10-3|.
TGTGCCAGCAGACTTGGTGGCTCCTACGAGCAGTACTTC
CASRLGGSYEQYF
>TRBJ2-5|.|TRBV5-4|.
TGTGCCAGCAGCTACCCAGGGGAGACCCAGTACTTC
CASSYPGETQYF
>TRBJ2-5|.|TRBV2|.
TGTGCCAGCAGTGAAGGGGGCCGTCGCCCCGAGACCCAGTACTTC
CASSEGGRRPETQYF
>TRBJ2-2|.|TRBV6-1|.
TGTGCCAGCAGGCGAGGACACATGAACACCGGGGAGCTGTTTTTT
CASRRGHMNTGELFF
>TRBJ1-5|once|TRBV6-6|.
TGTGCCAGCAGTTACAGGGTCGCCCCCAATCAGCCCCAGCATTTT
CASSYRVAPNQPQHF
>TRBJ1-2|few|TRBV28|TRBD1
TGTGCCAGCAGTTCAGGGACCGGGACAGCTCCCTATGGCTACACCTTC
CASSSGTGTAPYGYTF
>TRBJ2-2|once|TRBV7-3|TRBD1
TGTGCCAGCAGCTCAGGACAGGGGCCCGGGGAGCTGTTTTTT
CASSSGQGPGELFF
>TRBJ2-1|.|TRBV7-6|.
TGTGCCAGCAGCTTAGAGGTGGCGGGAACAGGGTCCCCCAATGAGCAGTTCTTC
CASSLEVAGTGSPNEQFF
>TRBJ2-7|.|TRBV23-1|TRBD1
TGCGCCAGAGTCTCCGGGACAGGGATCCCCGAGCAGTACTTC
CARVSGTGIPEQYF
>TRBJ2-1|.|TRBV7-3|TRBD1
TGTGCCAGCAGCGCCCGACAGGGGACTTACAATGAGCAGTTCTTC
CASSARQGTYNEQFF
>TRBJ2-2|.|TRBV18|TRBD1
TGTGCCAGCTCACAGGGGACAGGGCCGACCGGCGGGGAGCTGTTTTTT
CASSQGTGPTGGELFF
>TRBJ2-3|.|TRBV7-9|TRBD2
TGTGCCAGCAGCTTATCGATTGGGCGGGAGTTCCGCCCGGATACGCAGTATTTT
CASSLSIGREFRPDTQYF
>TRBJ2-7|.|TRBV2|.
TGTGCCAGCAGTAGACAGGGGGCTATTTTAGCGGGAGGTCGTTCATACTTC
CASSRQGAILAGGRSYF
>TRBJ2-5|once|TRBV15|.
TGTGCCACCAGCATGGACACCCAAGAGACCCAGTACTTC
CATSMDTQETQYF
>TRBJ2-7|.|TRBV7-2|TRBD2
TGTGCCAGCAGTCGGACTAGCGGGATTCTCGAGCAGTACTTC
CASSRTSGILEQYF
>TRBJ2-7|.|TRBV6-4|.
TGTGCCAGCAGTGAGGTACCCTTC
CASSEVPF
>TRBJ2-7|.|TRBV28|.
TGTGCCAGCAGTTCCCGTCGAGGGAGGTACGAACAGTACTTC
CASSSRRGRYEQYF
>TRBJ2-3|few|TRBV19|.
TGTGCCAGTAGTTGGACAAACACAGATACGCAGTATTTT
CASSWTNTDTQYF
>TRBJ2-1|.|TRBV2|TRBD2
TGTGCCAGCAGAGCACGAGCGGGGCCCTCCTACAATGAGCAGTTCTTC
CASRARAGPSYNEQFF
>TRBJ2-5|.|TRBV7-7|.
TGTGCCAGCAGCTCTGACAGACAAGAGACCCAGTACTTC
CASSSDRQETQYF
>TRBJ1-3|many|TRBV19|.
TGTGCCAGTAGCTTCCCAGGGGCTGACACCATATATTTT
CASSFPGADTIYF
>TRBJ2-7|.|TRBV9|TRBD2
TGTGCCAGCAGCGTAGCGGGACTAGCGGGAGTTGGCGAGCAGTACTTC
CASSVAGLAGVGEQYF
>TRBJ2-7|.|TRBV9|.
TGTGCCAGCAGCGTAGCGAGCAGCTCCTACGAGCAGTACTTC
CASSVASSSYEQYF
>TRBJ2-2|.|TRBV7-2|.
TGTGCCAGCAGCCCATCGGACCAGAACGGGGAGCTGTTTTTT
CASSPSDQNGELFF
>TRBJ2-2|few|TRBV10-1|TRBD2
TGCGCCAGCAGTGAGTCCGGAGGGCTAGCGGGAGTTCACGGGGAGCTGTTTTTT
CASSESGGLAGVHGELFF
>TRBJ1-4|.|TRBV7-9|.
TGTGCCAGCAGCCATTCTCCGGGAACAAATGAAAAACTGTTTTTT
CASSHSPGTNEKLFF
>TRBJ2-3|.|TRBV18|TRBD1
TGTGCCAGCTCACCAGCAGGGGGCGCGGGAGATACGCAGTATTTT
CASSPAGGAGDTQYF
>TRBJ2-1|once|TRBV7-2|TRBD2
TGTGCCAGCAGCTATGGTAGGCTAGCGGGGGGGAGTGAGCAGTTCTTC
CASSYGRLAGGSEQFF
>TRBJ2-7|.|TRBV11-3|TRBD2
TGTGCCAGCAGCTTAGGAGGGACTAGCGGGAGTTACGAGCAGTACTTC
CASSLGGTSGSYEQYF
>TRBJ1-2|.|TRBV29-1|.
TGCAGCGTGGGAGAATATCCTAACTATGGCTACACCTTC
CSVGEYPNYGYTF
>TRBJ2-7|few|TRBV7-2|.
TGTGCCAGCAGCCAACTGGCTGGGCTTTCCTACGAGCAGTACTTC
CASSQLAGLSYEQYF
>TRBJ2-5|once|TRBV7-2|.
TGTGCCAGCAGCCTTCGGGTGATCGCTCGACTGGACCAAGAGACCCAGTACTTC
CASSLRVIARLDQETQYF
>TRBJ1-1|.|TRBV6-1|TRBD1
TGTGCCAGCAGGGACAGGGGGTCCACTGAAGCTTTCTTT
CASRDRGSTEAFF
>TRBJ2-1|few|TRBV6-6|TRBD2
TGTGCCAGCAGTTACGTGGCTAGCGGAGTCAATGAGCAGTTCTTC
CASSYVASGVNEQFF
>TRBJ2-6|once|TRBV7-9|.
TGTGCCAGCAGCCCCACAGTCAGCTCTGGGGCCAACGTCCTGACTTTC
CASSPTVSSGANVLTF
>TRBJ2-1|once|TRBV29-1|TRBD2
TGCAGCGTCGGGGGGGGAGACAATGAGCAGTTCTTC
CSVGGGDNEQFF
>TRBJ2-2|few|TRBV11-2|TRBD1
TGTGCCAGCAGCTTTTTAACGGTTGCAGGGGGCACCGGGGAGCTGTTTTTT
CASSFLTVAGGTGELFF